The rows below give T cell receptor beta chains drawn from one sample of a study of radiation and T cells in renal cell carcinoma. The table came from immunoSEQ multiplex PCR; TCRdb's copy has only in-frame clones and leaves some out. The table shows around 100,000 clones, with approximately 82% occurring only once. The specimen comprised blood, sampled from a patient whose treatment included radiotherapy and nephrectomy. Source of these receptors: a man between 60 and 70 years old with renal cell carcinoma. Both conserved end residues are trimmed from each CDR3. Fields, in order: V gene, CDR3 protein.

v_gene: TRBV28; CDR3aa: ASRMTGRGTEAF
v_gene: TRBV15; CDR3aa: ATSRPGLEAHEQF
v_gene: TRBV19; CDR3aa: ASSISGTNEQF
v_gene: TRBV19; CDR3aa: ASSISGPSWSTDTQY
v_gene: TRBV18; CDR3aa: ASSSGKGVNEQF
v_gene: TRBV2; CDR3aa: ASTASGNNQPQH
v_gene: TRBV9; CDR3aa: ASSAKGLALETQY
v_gene: TRBV6-5; CDR3aa: ASSYRDGADTQY
v_gene: TRBV11-2; CDR3aa: ASSQEYEQY
v_gene: TRBV20-1; CDR3aa: SPGGLYEQY
v_gene: TRBV7-9; CDR3aa: ASSLAGQGPKRELF
v_gene: TRBV5-1; CDR3aa: ASSLGGFSSYEQY
v_gene: TRBV25-1; CDR3aa: ASKGATLYNEQF
v_gene: TRBV18; CDR3aa: ASSPEGGGQETQY
v_gene: TRBV5-5; CDR3aa: ASTRTGSFSGANVLT
v_gene: TRBV5-4; CDR3aa: ASSSWTGYT
v_gene: TRBV11-3; CDR3aa: ARIPGAAE
v_gene: TRBV19; CDR3aa: ASSPRGGRNTEAF
v_gene: TRBV27; CDR3aa: ASSLSGEGTQY
v_gene: TRBV6-5; CDR3aa: ASSAARDTDTQY
v_gene: TRBV7-2; CDR3aa: ASSPGVAGSTDTQY
v_gene: TRBV5-4; CDR3aa: ASSHDVVQGEQF
v_gene: TRBV19; CDR3aa: ASSSTSGRGETQY
v_gene: TRBV7-9; CDR3aa: ASTLDRVYTGELF
v_gene: TRBV6-6; CDR3aa: ASSTRPMYNEQF
v_gene: TRBV27; CDR3aa: ASSRDRGTGELF
v_gene: TRBV28; CDR3aa: ASSQRTGGNEQF
v_gene: TRBV27; CDR3aa: ASSFPGVPETQY
v_gene: TRBV25-1; CDR3aa: ASSEWPGQSRQY
v_gene: TRBV7-9; CDR3aa: ASSLGPGSSYNEQF
v_gene: TRBV10-1; CDR3aa: ASRGTRGCEQY
v_gene: TRBV9; CDR3aa: ASNATGTDEKLF
v_gene: TRBV5-5; CDR3aa: ASSVDNRRIDTQY
v_gene: TRBV27; CDR3aa: ASSLGAGGMETQY
v_gene: TRBV9; CDR3aa: ASSVALVGTGELF
v_gene: TRBV7-2; CDR3aa: ASSLAAGMSGNTIY
v_gene: TRBV7-2; CDR3aa: ASSAGLGPETQY
v_gene: TRBV4-3; CDR3aa: ASSLSSAFTGELF
v_gene: TRBV14; CDR3aa: ASSQAQALAGYHEQY
v_gene: TRBV5-5; CDR3aa: ASSWMGGNRLAGAYEQY
v_gene: TRBV15; CDR3aa: ATSRDQGPFSGNTIY
v_gene: TRBV2; CDR3aa: ASKAGSLEEETQY